This record looks at one TCR beta chain sequence and its context. The antigen remains undetermined. These data come from a study of CD4 T cell repertoires in COVID-19. Overall study results and limits: Sharing of several most expanded SARS-CoV-2-reactive clonotypes across memory subsets suggested intraclonal diversification. In SARS-CoV and/or HKU1 spike cultures, between about 6 and 26% of SARS-CoV-2 clonotypes reappeared.

The assay was immunoSEQ multiplex PCR, and TCRdb's table has in-frame clones only and misses some. The sample includes about 75,000 clones, roughly 85% of them seen just once. These memory T cells were uncultured and sequenced directly after ex vivo isolation. V was pared by 1 base and J by 1 base, with 7 bases between. Germline V gene sequence: CDR1 SGHNT, CDR2 YENEEA. This CDR3 contains 14 residues. The V gene is TRBV11-3, the J gene TRBJ2-5; D possibly corresponds to TRBD1 (5 bases). This TCR was sampled from a human donor who had COVID-19. Sample: CD4+ T cells from peripheral blood, taken after recovery from COVID-19. The DNA of the CDR3 is TGTGCCAGCAGCTTAGGGGGCAGCCAAGAGACCCAGTACTTC. Its protein is CASSLGGSQETQYF. Looking up the rest from reference TRBV11-3 and TRBJ2-5 gives the full variable domain: EAGVVQSPRYKIIEKKQPVAFWCNPISGHNTLYWYLQNLGQGPELLIRYENEEAVDDSQLPKDRFSAERLKGVDSTLKIQPAELGDSAVYLCASSLGGSQETQYFGPGTRLLVL.